This paragraph reports one TCR beta chain. How the authors handled the data: By means of reference gene primer amplification, nucleated cell counts were estimated. Produced via immunoSEQ multiplex PCR; TCRdb's table is partial and in-frame only. From that table come the V and J calls and clone size; the DNA was used to work out D and trimming. The sample consists of about 520,000 clones, 80% to 90% of them appearing once. Germline V gene lookup returns CDR1 MNHEY and CDR2 SMNVEV (reference sequence). J was trimmed by 4 bases and V by 5 bases; bases with no gene match: 8. The CDR3 contains 15 residues. This specimen belongs to a study of blood T cell repertoires in COVID-19. Looking at the study overall: There were acute and convalescent COVID-19 samples, and they came from the United States, Italy and Spain. T cells, B-cell-depleted T cells, or PBMCs supplied cDNA or gDNA.

The chain combines TRBV27 with TRBJ1-2; 9 bases are shared with TRBD1. The sequenced sample consisted of peripheral blood. This receptor was obtained from a human donor in a cohort sampled during active COVID-19. The CDR3 DNA is TGTGCCAGCAGTCCCCATACAGGGGGCGGCTATGGCTACACCTTC. Encoded protein: CASSPHTGGGYGYTF.